This is a list of T cell receptor beta chains from one sample in a study of blood T cell repertoires in COVID-19. This table comes from immunoSEQ multiplex PCR, and its TCRdb copy is limited to in-frame clones, with some not included. The sample lists roughly 350,000 clones; about 92% were seen once. The sequenced sample consisted of PBMCs or T cells enriched from blood (not recorded which). These receptors were collected from a woman in her 30s who had recovered from COVID-19. CDR3s include the opening cysteine and the closing phenylalanine or tryptophan. The order of the fields is D gene, V gene, J gene, CDR3 protein. A D gene is named only where the DNA matches it firmly.

.	TRBV20-1	TRBJ1-1	CSASRPVSGEAFF
TRBD2	TRBV6-5	TRBJ2-7	CASSPPGAGVGEQYF
.	TRBV5-1	TRBJ2-1	CASSQPGLSYNEQFF
TRBD1	TRBV2	TRBJ1-2	CASSPRTGTGYTF
TRBD2	TRBV7-9	TRBJ2-2	CKTSGDSGELFF
TRBD2	TRBV7-2	TRBJ2-1	CASSLVASGGQYNEQFF
.	TRBV4-2	TRBJ2-7	CASSARLLREQYF
TRBD1	TRBV7-9	TRBJ1-2	CASSFETGTSGYTF
.	TRBV3-1/TRBV3-2	TRBJ1-3	CASSQNSGNTIYF
TRBD1	TRBV27	TRBJ2-7	CASKGQTTYEQYF
TRBD1	TRBV7-9	TRBJ2-1	CASSHGQGNEQFF
.	TRBV20-1	TRBJ2-1	CSARRGYEQFF
TRBD1	TRBV5-1	TRBJ2-2	CASSGGTGLTGELFF
TRBD2	TRBV11-2	TRBJ2-5	CASSPNPAGGAETQYF
.	TRBV4-3	TRBJ2-5	CASSQSRQLGETQYF
.	TRBV28	TRBJ1-2	CASSFGVGYTF
TRBD1	TRBV5-8	TRBJ2-1	CASSAGQANYNEQFF
TRBD1	TRBV7-2	TRBJ2-7	CASSPGTEYEQYF
.	TRBV19	TRBJ1-1	CASRPGGRRTEAFF
.	TRBV7-3	TRBJ2-2	CASSSGTHTGELFF
TRBD2	TRBV10-1	TRBJ2-1	CASSESGLADPLPHNEQFF
TRBD2	TRBV18	TRBJ2-1	CASSPPGLAGGVEQFF
.	TRBV7-2	TRBJ1-6	CASSLADRSYSPLHF
TRBD2	TRBV9	TRBJ2-7	CASSPREGIAYEQYF
TRBD1	TRBV4-3	TRBJ2-5	CASSQDSGTGSETQYF
.	TRBV28	TRBJ1-5	CASSLWGEGGNQPQHF
TRBD2	TRBV5-6	TRBJ2-1	CASSLARLAGVSEQFF
.	TRBV28	TRBJ2-1	CASSGLGYNEQFF
TRBD2	TRBV4-3	TRBJ2-7	CASSHTGGTSRGYEQYF
TRBD1	TRBV12-5	TRBJ2-7	CASGLVPSSRDRDPYEQYF
.	TRBV7-2	TRBJ1-1	CASSSRVWDTEAFF
TRBD2	TRBV11-2	TRBJ2-3	CASSTSGGAWPDTQYF
.	TRBV3-1/TRBV3-2	TRBJ1-2	CASTPGGGYGYTF
TRBD2	TRBV2	TRBJ2-3	CASRGTSGAPDTQYF
TRBD2	TRBV24-1	TRBJ2-1	CATSEDSGRPGEQFF
TRBD2	TRBV7-7	TRBJ2-1	CASSLAEGLAGGYNEQFF
.	TRBV10-2	TRBJ2-5	CASTSTGVQETQYF
TRBD2	TRBV6-5	TRBJ2-5	CASSYWGGETQYF
.	TRBV28	TRBJ1-4	CASSLLSRFDEKLFF
.	TRBV11-2	TRBJ1-1	CASSPDSTEAFF
.	TRBV9	TRBJ2-1	CASNTGLKNNEQFF